The sequence of this TCR beta chain was determined in a study of cytomegalovirus exposure and HLA in healthy donors. The study, taken as a whole, reports: When analyzed later, a missense DCLRE1C variant was found to be linked to TCR beta V- and J-gene trimming. Most TCR beta V segments were productive about 90% or about 30% of the time in an earlier analysis.

Primers for the PCR totalled 60 Vbeta and 13 Jbeta. Repertoires were generated with immunoSEQ multiplex PCR, while TCRdb's copy carries only in-frame clones and drops some. The sample lists around 150,000 clones; 65% to 85% were seen once. On this clone itself: Antigen unknown.

While unrecorded immune exposures were likely, the donors were nominally healthy when sampled. V shed 1 base and J shed 2 bases, with 8 bases lying between them. Germline CDR1 SNHLY, CDR2 FYNNEI. CDR3 length: 15 residues. The TCR originated in a man between 50 and 59 years old in good health and CMV-seronegative. The specimen was PBMCs. V gene TRBV2 combines with J gene TRBJ1-4; D is possibly TRBD1 (5 bases). CDR3 loop: CASSEGQGTNEKLFF. The CDR3 DNA sequence: TGTGCCAGCAGTGAAGGCCAGGGCACTAATGAAAAACTGTTTTTT.